Reported below is one T cell receptor beta chain. Antigen unknown. This sample was included in a study of T cells in Graves' hyperthyroidism and ophthalmopathy. Study background: Peripheral blood specimens were obtained at initial diagnosis, prior to any treatment. Overall study results and limits: Before onset, ophthalmopathy was predicted by the model a median 6.5 months earlier. A model of 13 V-J features distinguished ophthalmopathy from stable hyperthyroidism.

The CDR3 regions of TCR beta were amplified from RNA transcripts. A first-round RT-PCR of the TCR CDR3 used the HTBI primer set. In TCRdb, the multiplex PCR reads were re-called with MiXCR into one record per CDR3 protein. The table records approximately 600,000 distinct CDR3 sequences, around 21% of them present only once. Germline V CDR1 and CDR2: MNHEY, SVGEGT. The CDR3 extends over 14 amino acids. Trimming removed 5 bases at V and 2 bases at J, with 12 bases between. Material for sequencing was blood. The chain uses TRBV6-2 or TRBV6-3 and TRBJ1-1; a weak D match, TRBD1 (6 bases). This TCR was recovered from a man aged 25 to 40 with Graves' ophthalmopathy. The CDR3 DNA reads TGTGCCAGCAGTGCCCCGGGACACAACACTGAAGCTTTCTTT. It encodes CASSAPGHNTEAFF.